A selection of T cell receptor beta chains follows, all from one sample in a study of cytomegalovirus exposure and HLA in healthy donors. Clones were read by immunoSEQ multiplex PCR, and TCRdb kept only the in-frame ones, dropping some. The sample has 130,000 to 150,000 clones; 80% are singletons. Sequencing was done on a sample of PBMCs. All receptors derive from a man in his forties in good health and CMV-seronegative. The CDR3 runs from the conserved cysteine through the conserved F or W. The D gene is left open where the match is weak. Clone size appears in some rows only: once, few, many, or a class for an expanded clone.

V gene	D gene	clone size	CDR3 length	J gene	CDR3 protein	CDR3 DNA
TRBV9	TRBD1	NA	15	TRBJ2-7	CASSVGGTGSYEQYF	TGTGCCAGCAGCGTAGGGGGGACAGGGAGCTACGAGCAGTACTTC
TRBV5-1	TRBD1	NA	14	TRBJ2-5	CASSRGTGQETQYF	TGCGCCAGCAGCCGCGGGACAGGGCAAGAGACCCAGTACTTC
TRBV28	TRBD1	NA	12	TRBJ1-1	CASSSSGGEAFF	TGTGCCAGCAGTTCATCAGGGGGCGAAGCTTTCTTT
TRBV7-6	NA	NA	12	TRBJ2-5	CASSYLQETQYF	TGTGCCAGCAGCTACCTACAAGAGACCCAGTACTTC
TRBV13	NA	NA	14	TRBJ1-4	CASSREGVNEKLFF	TGTGCCAGCAGCCGCGAGGGGGTTAATGAAAAACTGTTTTTT
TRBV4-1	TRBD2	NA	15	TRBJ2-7	CASSPSGGRGYEQYF	TGCGCCAGCAGCCCCTCTGGCGGGAGGGGATACGAGCAGTACTTC
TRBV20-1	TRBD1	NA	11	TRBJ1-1	CSARGDREAFF	TGCAGTGCTAGAGGAGACAGGGAGGCTTTCTTT
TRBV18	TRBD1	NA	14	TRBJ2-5	CASSRDRGVETQYF	TGTGCCAGCTCACGTGACAGGGGAGTCGAGACCCAGTACTTC
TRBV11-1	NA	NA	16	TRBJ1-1	CASKSRSGQMNTEAFF	TGTGCCAGCAAGTCACGATCAGGACAAATGAACACTGAAGCTTTCTTT
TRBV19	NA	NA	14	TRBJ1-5	CASSTRRVNQPQHF	TGTGCCAGTAGTACCCGACGGGTTAATCAGCCCCAGCATTTT
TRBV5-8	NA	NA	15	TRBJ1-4	CASSRPVSTREKLFF	TGTGCCAGCAGCCGCCCAGTGAGTACGAGGGAAAAACTGTTTTTT
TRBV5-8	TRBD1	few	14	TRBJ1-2	CASSSGQPGNGYTF	TGTGCCAGCAGCTCGGGACAGCCTGGCAATGGCTACACCTTC
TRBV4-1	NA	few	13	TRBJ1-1	CASSQETTPLAFF	TGCGCCAGCAGCCAAGAAACAACCCCTTTGGCTTTCTTT
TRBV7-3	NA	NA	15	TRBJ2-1	CASSPQRNSYNEQFF	TGTGCCAGCAGCCCTCAGCGGAATTCCTACAATGAGCAGTTCTTC
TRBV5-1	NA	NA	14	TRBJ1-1	CASSLGQGRAEAFF	TGCGCCAGCAGCTTGGGCCAGGGAAGGGCTGAAGCTTTCTTT
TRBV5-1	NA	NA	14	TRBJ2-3	CASSLDFNTDTQYF	TGCGCCAGCAGCTTGGATTTCAACACAGATACGCAGTATTTT
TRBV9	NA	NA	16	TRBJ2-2	CASSVDPGWDTGELFF	TGTGCCAGCAGCGTAGATCCAGGATGGGACACCGGGGAGCTGTTTTTT
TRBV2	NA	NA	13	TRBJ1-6	CASSAGYNSPLHF	TGTGCCAGCAGTGCGGGCTATAATTCACCCCTCCACTTT
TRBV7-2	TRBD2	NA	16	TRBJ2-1	CASSSLAGGPFVEQFF	TGTGCCAGCAGCTCTTTAGCGGGGGGGCCTTTCGTTGAGCAGTTCTTC
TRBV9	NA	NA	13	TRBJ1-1	CASSVEVNSGAFF	TGTGCCAGCAGCGTAGAGGTTAACAGCGGAGCTTTCTTT
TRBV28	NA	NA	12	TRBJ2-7	CASGTNAYEQYF	TGTGCATCCGGGACAAACGCCTACGAGCAGTACTTC
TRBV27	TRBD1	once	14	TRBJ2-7	CASRRGQGRYEQYF	TGTGCCAGCAGGCGAGGACAGGGACGATACGAGCAGTACTTC
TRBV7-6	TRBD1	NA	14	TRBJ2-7	CASRPRDRAYEQYF	TGTGCCAGCAGGCCAAGGGACAGGGCCTACGAGCAGTACTTC
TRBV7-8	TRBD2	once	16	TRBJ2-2	CASSLDPGRETGELFF	TGTGCCAGCAGCTTAGACCCGGGGCGGGAGACCGGGGAGCTGTTTTTT
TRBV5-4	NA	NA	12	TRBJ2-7	CASSFRTDEQYF	TGTGCCAGCAGCTTCCGGACTGACGAGCAGTACTTC
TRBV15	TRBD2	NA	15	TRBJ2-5	CATSSLPGLWETQYF	TGTGCCACCAGCAGCCTCCCGGGACTATGGGAGACCCAGTACTTC
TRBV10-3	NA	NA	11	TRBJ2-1	CAIREHNEQFF	TGTGCCATCCGGGAGCACAATGAGCAGTTCTTC
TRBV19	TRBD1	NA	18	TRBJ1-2	CASSITRQGAQANYGYTF	TGTGCCAGTAGTATTACCCGACAGGGGGCTCAAGCTAACTATGGCTACACCTTC
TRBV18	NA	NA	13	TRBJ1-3	CASSRGTGNTIYF	TGTGCCAGCTCAAGGGGCACTGGAAACACCATATATTTT
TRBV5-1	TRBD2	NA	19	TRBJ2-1	CASSLPGTSGGVSNNEQFF	TGCGCCAGCAGCTTACCCGGGACTAGCGGGGGGGTGTCTAACAATGAGCAGTTCTTC
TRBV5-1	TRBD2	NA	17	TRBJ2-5	CASSLKLAGALQETQYF	TGCGCCAGCAGCCTAAAACTAGCGGGGGCCTTACAAGAGACCCAGTACTTC
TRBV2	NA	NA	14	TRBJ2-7	CASSSHTFSYEQYF	TGTGCCAGCAGTTCCCACACATTTTCCTACGAGCAGTACTTC
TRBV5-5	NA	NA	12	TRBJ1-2	CASSTRQYGYTF	TGTGCCAGCAGCACGAGACAGTATGGCTACACCTTC
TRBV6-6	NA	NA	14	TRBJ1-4	CASGAQGPNEKLFF	TGTGCCAGCGGAGCACAGGGTCCTAATGAAAAACTGTTTTTT
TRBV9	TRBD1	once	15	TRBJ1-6	CASSVKGGERSPLHF	TGTGCCAGCAGCGTAAAAGGGGGCGAGCGATCACCCCTCCACTTT
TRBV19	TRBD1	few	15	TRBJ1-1	CASRTDRVLNTEAFF	TGTGCCAGTAGAACAGACAGGGTTTTAAACACTGAAGCTTTCTTT
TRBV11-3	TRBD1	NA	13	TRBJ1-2	CASSLRQGDGYTF	TGTGCCAGCAGCCTTAGACAGGGTGACGGCTACACCTTC
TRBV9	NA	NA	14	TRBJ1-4	CASSASTSNEKLFF	TGTGCCAGCAGCGCTTCGACAAGTAATGAAAAACTGTTTTTT
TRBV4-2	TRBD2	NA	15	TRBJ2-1	CASSEAGAGGRWQFF	TGTGCCAGCAGTGAAGCAGGGGCGGGGGGGCGGTGGCAGTTCTTC
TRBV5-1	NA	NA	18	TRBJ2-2	CASSLSLGGGSYTGELFF	TGCGCCAGCAGCCTCAGTTTAGGGGGGGGCTCGTACACCGGGGAGCTGTTTTTT
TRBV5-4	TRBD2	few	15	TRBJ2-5	CASSLGGTRGETQYF	TGTGCCAGCAGCTTGGGCGGGACTAGAGGAGAGACCCAGTACTTC
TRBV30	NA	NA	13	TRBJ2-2	CAWSLEVPGELFF	TGTGCCTGGAGCCTAGAAGTACCCGGGGAGCTGTTTTTT
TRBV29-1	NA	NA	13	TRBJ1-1	CSAGRGANTEAFF	TGCAGCGCCGGGAGGGGAGCGAACACTGAAGCTTTCTTT
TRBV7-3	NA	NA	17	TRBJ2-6	CASSLNQGGTGANVLTF	TGTGCCAGCAGCTTAAACCAGGGGGGAACTGGGGCCAACGTCCTGACTTTC
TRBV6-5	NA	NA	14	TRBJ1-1	CASRPPGQNTEAFF	TGTGCCAGCAGGCCCCCAGGGCAGAACACTGAAGCTTTCTTT
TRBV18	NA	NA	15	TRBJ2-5	CASSPEAGSRETQYF	TGTGCCAGCTCACCGGAGGCGGGGTCCCGAGAGACCCAGTACTTC
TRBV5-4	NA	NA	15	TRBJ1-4	CASSLGGGAGEKLFF	TGTGCCAGCAGCTTGGGTGGCGGGGCGGGTGAAAAACTGTTTTTT
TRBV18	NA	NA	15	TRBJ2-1	CASSPPFESYNEQFF	TGTGCCAGCTCACCACCGTTCGAGAGCTACAATGAGCAGTTCTTC
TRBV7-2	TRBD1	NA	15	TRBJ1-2	CASSERDRGYYGYTF	TGTGCCAGCAGCGAACGGGACAGGGGGTATTATGGCTACACCTTC
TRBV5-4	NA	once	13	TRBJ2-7	CASSLAGFYEQYF	TGTGCCAGCAGCTTGGCAGGGTTCTACGAGCAGTACTTC